This record covers a single TCR beta chain. The antigen remains undetermined. Distinct nucleotide sequences in the sample also encode this CDR3. The data were taken from a study of beta chain features in type 1 diabetes. Study-level results: The naive, central memory and Treg TCRB repertoires looked more alike in patients than they did in healthy donors. Moderate but significant shortening of TCRB CDR3s was recorded in all four CD4+ subsets from Type 1 diabetes patients.

The entirety of the isolated RNA underwent reverse transcription, so expressed TCRB transcripts were sequenced. TCRdb's copy holds only in-frame clones and misses some; the assay was immunoSEQ multiplex PCR. The sample records 640,000 or so clones, around an eighth being singletons. Germline loops: CDR1 SGHTA, CDR2 FQGNSA. The length of the CDR3 is 15 residues. V gave up 1 base and J gave up 0 bases, with 10 bases separating them. Sequenced material: naive CD4+ T cells from blood. This clonotype was obtained from a man younger than 35 with type 1 diabetes. This chain joins TRBV7-2 and TRBJ2-7; D assignment may be TRBD1 or TRBD2 (5 bases each). For the CDR3, the DNA is TGTGCCAGCAGCTTAGTAGCAGGGAGCTCCTACGAGCAGTACTTC. Translation: CASSLVAGSSYEQYF.